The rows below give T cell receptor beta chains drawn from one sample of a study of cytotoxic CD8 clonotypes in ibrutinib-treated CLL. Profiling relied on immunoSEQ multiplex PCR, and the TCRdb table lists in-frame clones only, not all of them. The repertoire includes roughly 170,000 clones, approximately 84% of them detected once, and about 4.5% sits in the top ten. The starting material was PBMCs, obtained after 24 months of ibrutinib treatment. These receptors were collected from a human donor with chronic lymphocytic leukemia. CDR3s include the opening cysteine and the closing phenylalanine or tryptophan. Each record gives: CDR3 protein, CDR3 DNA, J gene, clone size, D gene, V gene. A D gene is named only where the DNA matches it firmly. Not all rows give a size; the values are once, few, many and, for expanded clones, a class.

cdr3_aa: CASSTGTGNTIYF
cdr3_nt: TGTGCCAGTAGTACAGGGACTGGAAACACCATATATTTT
j_call: TRBJ1-3
clone_size: .
d_call: .
v_call: TRBV19

cdr3_aa: CASSVDRFYGYTF
cdr3_nt: TGTGCCAGTAGTGTGGACAGGTTCTATGGCTACACCTTC
j_call: TRBJ1-2
clone_size: .
d_call: TRBD1
v_call: TRBV19

cdr3_aa: CASSPGGEVSDEQYF
cdr3_nt: TGTGCCAGCTCACCCGGGGGAGAGGTATCCGACGAGCAGTACTTC
j_call: TRBJ2-7
clone_size: .
d_call: .
v_call: TRBV18

cdr3_aa: CAIRNPGQGPNEQFF
cdr3_nt: TGTGCCATCAGGAACCCGGGACAGGGCCCCAATGAGCAGTTCTTC
j_call: TRBJ2-1
clone_size: .
d_call: TRBD1
v_call: TRBV10-3

cdr3_aa: CASRHRGGNTIYF
cdr3_nt: TGTGCCAGCAGACACAGGGGTGGAAACACCATATATTTT
j_call: TRBJ1-3
clone_size: .
d_call: TRBD1
v_call: TRBV27

cdr3_aa: CASSPKGQLNYGYTF
cdr3_nt: TGTGCCAGCAGCCCAAAAGGACAGTTGAACTATGGCTACACCTTC
j_call: TRBJ1-2
clone_size: once
d_call: .
v_call: TRBV11-2

cdr3_aa: CASSLGLGTDTQYF
cdr3_nt: TGTGCCAGCAGCTTAGGTTTGGGTACAGATACGCAGTATTTT
j_call: TRBJ2-3
clone_size: .
d_call: .
v_call: TRBV11-2

cdr3_aa: CASSDAGTASYTF
cdr3_nt: TGTGCCAGCAGTGACGCCGGGACGGCCAGCTACACCTTC
j_call: TRBJ1-2
clone_size: .
d_call: .
v_call: TRBV6-1

cdr3_aa: CASSLVSETEAFF
cdr3_nt: TGTGCCAGCAGCTTAGTCTCGGAGACTGAAGCTTTCTTT
j_call: TRBJ1-1
clone_size: .
d_call: .
v_call: TRBV11-2

cdr3_aa: CASSLTNTEAFF
cdr3_nt: TGCGCCAGCAGCTTGACGAACACTGAAGCTTTCTTT
j_call: TRBJ1-1
clone_size: .
d_call: .
v_call: TRBV5-1

cdr3_aa: CASSRQGSLSNQPQHF
cdr3_nt: TGTGCCAGCTCACGACAGGGAAGCTTAAGCAATCAGCCCCAGCATTTT
j_call: TRBJ1-5
clone_size: .
d_call: TRBD1
v_call: TRBV18

cdr3_aa: CASSIDRSRSETQYF
cdr3_nt: TGCGCCAGCAGCATAGACCGGAGTAGGTCTGAGACCCAGTACTTC
j_call: TRBJ2-5
clone_size: .
d_call: .
v_call: TRBV5-1

cdr3_aa: CASSLGGTSYEQYF
cdr3_nt: TGTGCCAGCAGCTTAGGTGGTACCTCCTACGAGCAGTACTTC
j_call: TRBJ2-7
clone_size: .
d_call: .
v_call: TRBV11-1

cdr3_aa: CASSIPGAIPEAFF
cdr3_nt: TGCGCCAGCAGCATTCCCGGCGCGATTCCTGAAGCTTTCTTT
j_call: TRBJ1-1
clone_size: .
d_call: .
v_call: TRBV5-1

cdr3_aa: CAWSSPASGNTIYF
cdr3_nt: TGTGCCTGGAGTTCCCCCGCCTCTGGAAACACCATATATTTT
j_call: TRBJ1-3
clone_size: few
d_call: .
v_call: TRBV30

cdr3_aa: CASSQRGWNTIYF
cdr3_nt: TGTGCCAGCAGCCAAAGAGGGTGGAACACCATATATTTT
j_call: TRBJ1-3
clone_size: .
d_call: .
v_call: TRBV4-2